This TCR beta chain was profiled in a study of regulatory T cells in long-lasting Graves disease (dated by TCRdb to the early 2020s). Regarding the research as a whole: Persistent Graves' disease was defined as persistently positive TSH receptor autoantibodies together with antithyroid drug treatment for over 5 years. This study used TCR sequencing and RNA sequencing of peripheral blood to compare persistent Graves' disease patients against newly diagnosed Graves' disease patients. The study was registered as a clinical trial and conducted in China. A total of about 33 samples underwent TCR sequencing, from about 13 patients with persistent Graves' disease and some 20 patients with newly diagnosed Graves' disease. Antithyroid drugs had been taken for about 10.3 years on average by persistent Graves' disease patients in the clinical cohort. The full study reports these points: The small sample size was acknowledged by the authors as a limitation that may reduce accuracy. Persistent patients shared more public clonotypes among themselves (under 3,000) than newly diagnosed patients did (about 970). Sequencing and analysis were restricted to the TCR beta chain. Because the primary lesion, thyroid tissue, could not be accessed, the study looked at peripheral blood alone. Compared with newly diagnosed patients, persistent Graves' disease patients had lower TCR Shannon entropy and fewer highly expanded clones, which suggests clonal expansion.

Library generation was performed with multiplex PCR. Reads for this sample came from an Illumina HiSeq 4000. iRepertoire HTBI primers and Arm-PCR amplification of CDR3 regions were used to construct TCR beta libraries. Before sequencing, the PCR products underwent gel purification. The authors processed their data as follows. A total of 62 TRBV and some 15 TRBJ segments were identified across samples and were used for gene usage analysis of CDR3 amino acid clonotypes. COPE and FqMerger were used to merge filtered high-quality paired reads into contigs. BLAST was used to align contigs to the IMGT TRBV, TRBD and TRBJ reference genes, and CDR3 was defined following IMGT. Highly expanded clones were defined as clonotypes with a frequency above 0.1%. Shannon entropy was used to measure repertoire diversity, and the Gini coefficient was used to measure V-J evenness. Public clonotypes were defined as clonotypes shared by more than one individual. TCRdb trimmed the raw reads at Q25, called clones with MiXCR and kept productive beta chains. Identical CDR3 protein sequences are pooled into one entry, listed with their most common genes and DNA. The V and J calls and clone size are TCRdb's, not the authors'. The sample has 400,000 to 500,000 distinct CDR3 sequences on record, less than 25% of them singletons. Of the sample, over 7.5% falls within the top ten clones.

The time point label, read with the paper, signifies: persistent/refractory GD, antithyroid drugs over 5 years with positive TRAb. RNA was extracted from PBMCs in TRIzol for both TCR sequencing and RNA sequencing. The diagnosis of Graves' disease followed American Thyroid Association guidelines. Recruitment of patients was carried out at an endocrinology department in Xi'an, China. Each patient gave 9 to 10 milliliters of peripheral blood, collected in an EDTA anticoagulant tube. Ficoll Paque Plus density gradient separation was used to isolate PBMCs, and no further T cell sorting was performed. An Agilent 2100 Bioanalyzer and agarose gel were used to check RNA quality, while a NanoDrop 2000 measured RNA concentration. A remark on this clonotype: Its recognized antigen is unknown. The record has no base qualities; no much larger clone is one base away.

The sample was peripheral blood mononuclear cells (PBMCs), taken when the disease was refractory, from a patient treated with antithyroid drugs. This receptor was obtained from a female donor with Graves disease.

The CDR3 region: CASSLPDQGYGTEAFF. Here is the DNA: TGTGCCAGCAGCCTCCCTGATCAGGGGTATGGCACTGAAGCTTTCTTT. The V gene is TRBV3-1 and the J gene is TRBJ1-1; TRBD1 is a possible D gene, resting on 6 matching bases. CDR1 and CDR2, looked up from the germline V gene (reference sequence), are LGHDT and YNNKEL. The CDR3 contains 16 residues, cysteine and phenylalanine counted. This entry keeps only the CDR3 DNA: 48 bases, framed from base 1. V and J are truncated by 4 bases and 4 bases respectively, leaving an intervening sequence of 19 bases.